The 24 T cell receptor beta chains below all came from one sample that was sequenced in a study of T cell responses to AZD1222 COVID-19 vaccine (dated by TCRdb to 2020 to 2022). Library prep was done by the immunoSEQ multiplex PCR assay. The immuneACCESS repertoire file appears here via TCRdb, limited to in-frame rearrangements. These files lack a portion of the clones; in checked studies, under half of the deficit traces to unresolved V genes, and the cause of the others is not known. This sample lists 140,000 to 150,000 clones; approximately 90% were detected once. Clones ranked in the top ten supply under 4.5% of the sample. The time point label on this specimen signifies: baseline before first vaccination. The sample here was peripheral blood, taken on day 0 of AZD1222 vaccination. These TCRs come from an adult in good health.

V usage is TRBV5-1 and J usage is TRBJ1-2; 8 nucleotides match TRBD1. CDR3 length: 14 amino acids. V dropped 3 bases and J dropped 8; count of bases not matched to a gene: 9. Germline CDR1 and CDR2: SGHRS and YFSETQ. In DNA, the CDR3 is TGCGCCAGCAGCTCTCGACAGGGGCCCGACGGCTACACCTTC. Its translation is CASSSRQGPDGYTF. Using reference TRBV5-1 and TRBJ1-2 for the parts outside the CDR3, the full variable domain is KAGVTQTPRYLIKTRGQQVTLSCSPISGHRSVSWYQQTPGQGLQFLFEYFSETQRNKGNFPGRFSGRQFSNSRSEMNVSTLELGDSALYLCASSSRQGPDGYTFGSGTRLTVV.

The chain recombines TRBV3-1 (or the pseudogene TRBV3-2) with TRBJ1-5, with 11 nucleotides matching TRBD1. This CDR3 comprises 15 residues. Germline loops: CDR1 LGHDT, CDR2 YNNKEL (reference sequence). The V segment lost 5 bases and the J segment 5 bases; nucleotides outside the gene matches: 5. CDR3 coding DNA: TGTGCCAGCAGCGGTGGGACAGGGGGATATCAGCCCCAGCATTTT. This translates into CASSGGTGGYQPQHF.

The rearrangement uses TRBV6-1 and TRBJ2-3, with D unclear. The CDR3 runs to 13 residues. Per germline, CDR1 MNHNS and CDR2 SASEGT. V dropped 3 bases and J dropped 6 bases, with 10 bases sitting between them. Written as DNA, the CDR3 is TGTGCCAGCAGTGATCAGGAGTGGGATACGCAGTATTTT. Its translation: CASSDQEWDTQYF.

The V call is TRBV6-1, the J call TRBJ2-7; 10 bases fit TRBD2. Trimming removed 1 base from V and 1 base from J; junction bases left unmatched: 1. Germline V gene data show CDR1 as MNHNS and CDR2 as SASEGT. The CDR3 is 15 amino acids. The CDR3 loop is CASSEGTSGSYEQYF. Written as DNA, the CDR3 is TGTGCCAGCAGTGAAGGGACTAGCGGTTCCTACGAGCAGTACTTC.

The chain has TRBV7-2 and TRBJ2-2; D is possibly TRBD2 (5 bases). CDR3 length equals 19 residues. The germline gives CDR1 SGHTA, CDR2 FQGNSA. The V gene lost 2 bases and the J gene lost 1 base, with 20 bases spanning the gap. CDR3 coding DNA: TGTGCCAGCAGCTTAACGAGGAGAGGACTTACCTTGAACACCGGGGAGCTGTTTTTT. Encoded protein: CASSLTRRGLTLNTGELFF.

The genes are TRBV24-1 and TRBJ2-5; 11 nucleotides agree with TRBD2. Unmatched junction bases numbered 7, after V lost 6 bases and J lost 2 bases. Germline CDR1 is KGHDR and CDR2 is SFDVKD. This CDR3 is 16 amino acids long. CDR3 in DNA: TGTGCCACCAGTACGGCTAGCGGGGGGTTACAAGAGACCCAGTACTTC. Translation: CATSTASGGLQETQYF.

The chain combines TRBV2 with TRBJ1-1, with D possibly being TRBD1 (6 bases). This CDR3 spans 14 amino acids. The germline V gene encodes CDR1 SNHLY and CDR2 FYNNEI. V was pared by 6 bases and J by 3 bases, with 14 bases between. The chain's CDR3 is CASRSGGRDTEAFF. As DNA, the CDR3 is TGTGCCAGCAGGAGCGGGGGGCGAGACACTGAAGCTTTCTTT.

This clone was seen once. The chain joins TRBV7-3 to TRBJ2-1, with TRBD2 matching over 7 bases. V dropped 2 bases and J dropped 3; count of bases not matched to a gene: 7. The CDR3 has 16 residues. The germline CDR1 and CDR2 sequences are SGHTA and FQGTGA. CDR3 in amino acids: CASSLHGGGFYNEQFF. The CDR3 DNA follows: TGTGCCAGCAGCTTACATGGCGGGGGTTTCTACAATGAGCAGTTCTTC.

The rearrangement uses TRBV9 and TRBJ2-3; D might be TRBD2 (7 bases). V lost 3 bases and J lost 6, with 20 bases in between. Per germline, CDR1 SGDLS and CDR2 YYNGEE. The CDR3 is 16 amino acids. The CDR3 sequence is CASSAAGQPSLDTQYF. CDR3 DNA sequence: TGTGCCAGCAGCGCAGCGGGACAACCGAGTTTGGATACGCAGTATTTT.

V and J are TRBV5-4 and TRBJ2-1; 7 bases map to TRBD2. Germline V CDR1 and CDR2: SGHNT, YYREEE (reference sequence). J gave up 0 bases and V 4 bases, and 7 bases lay outside the gene matches. The CDR3 loop spans 16 amino acids. The CDR3 DNA is TGTGCCAGCAGCGGCGCTAGCGGCAGCTCCTACAATGAGCAGTTCTTC. Translated: CASSGASGSSYNEQFF.

This chain uses TRBV6-1 with TRBJ1-6; TRBD1 aligns across 7 bases. J lost 0 bases, V lost 3 bases, and 8 bases had no gene match. The V gene's germline CDR1 is MNHNS and CDR2 SASEGT. This CDR3 comprises 18 residues. The CDR3 region is CASSDVRGLSSYNSPLHF. CDR3 nucleotide sequence: TGTGCCAGCAGTGATGTCAGGGGGTTAAGCTCCTATAATTCACCCCTCCACTTT.

V usage is TRBV9 and J usage is TRBJ2-1, with 7 bases fitting TRBD2. This CDR3 comprises 13 residues. The junction had 2 bases not matched to a gene; V was cut back by 0 bases and J by 8 bases. Per germline, CDR1 SGDLS and CDR2 YYNGEE. DNA of the CDR3: TGTGCCAGCAGCGTAGGGGAGGGCGATGAGCAGTTCTTC. This translates into CASSVGEGDEQFF.

The chain has TRBV11-2 and TRBJ2-7; 8 bases match TRBD2. Germline CDR1 SGHAT, CDR2 FQNNGV. The CDR3 has 17 amino acids. With V trimmed by 4 bases and J by 12 bases, 23 bases remained unmatched. As DNA, the CDR3 is TGTGCCAGCAGCTCCCGTGCCCCCGTGGGGACTAGATACCCACCGTACTTC. It codes for CASSSRAPVGTRYPPYF.

The table lists this clone with a count of one. The chain is built from TRBV19 and TRBJ1-2, with a possible D match to TRBD1 (5 bases). The V gene lost 1 base and the J gene lost 4 bases, with 10 bases spanning the gap. Germline V gene data show CDR1 as LNHDA and CDR2 as SQIVND (reference sequence). The CDR3 runs 14 residues. This chain's CDR3 is CASSIVVDSYGYTF. CDR3 DNA: TGTGCCAGTAGTATAGTGGTTGACAGCTATGGCTACACCTTC. The full variable domain, with the rest looked up from reference TRBV19 and TRBJ1-2, is DGGITQSPKYLFRKEGQNVTLSCEQNLNHDAMYWYRQDPGQGLRLIYYSQIVNDFQKGDIAEGYSVSREKKESFPLTVTSAQKNPTAFYLCASSIVVDSYGYTFGSGTRLTVV.

The chain combines TRBV27 with TRBJ1-1; D remains ambiguous. V lost 7 bases, J lost 0 bases, and 9 bases lay in between. Per germline, CDR1 MNHEY and CDR2 SMNVEV (reference sequence). The CDR3 is 13 amino acids. CDR3 residues: CASTPLMNTEAFF. Here the CDR3 DNA reads TGTGCCAGCACCCCACTCATGAACACTGAAGCTTTCTTT.

This chain links TRBV7-2 with TRBJ2-1; 8 bases agree with TRBD2. The CDR3 loop spans 13 amino acids. Germline V lookup: CDR1 SGHTA, CDR2 FQGNSA. The V gene end was trimmed by 3 bases and the J gene end by 6 bases; junction bases not matched to a gene: 1. The DNA of the CDR3 is TGTGCCAGCAGCTTGGGACTAGGCAATGAGCAGTTCTTC. Amino acids: CASSLGLGNEQFF.

The chain links TRBV7-2 to TRBJ2-7; D perhaps matches TRBD2 (6 bases). The V and J ends lost 5 bases and 0 bases respectively, with 17 bases between them. Germline CDR1 SGHTA, CDR2 FQGNSA. The CDR3 is 16 residues long. The CDR3 reads CASSRGFRPASYEQYF. CDR3 DNA sequence: TGTGCCAGCAGCCGGGGGTTTCGGCCTGCCTCCTACGAGCAGTACTTC.

V gene TRBV20-1 combines with J gene TRBJ2-3; a weak D match, TRBD2 (5 bases). Per germline, CDR1 DFQATT and CDR2 SNEGSKA (reference sequence). There are 13 residues in the CDR3. Trimming pared 3 bases from V and 5 bases from J, leaving 12 bases between. CDR3 bases: TGCAGTGCTAGTATCCTAGCTAAAGATACGCAGTATTTT. The encoded protein is CSASILAKDTQYF.

CDR3 sequence: CASRGGGQNTEAFF. The CDR3 nucleotides are TGCGCCAGCAGGGGTGGCGGCCAGAACACTGAAGCTTTCTTT. The rearrangement links TRBV5-1 to TRBJ1-1; D is ambiguous. V gave up 5 bases and J gave up 1 base, with 12 bases separating them. CDR3 length equals 14 residues. From germline, CDR1 is SGHRS and CDR2 YFSETQ. The full variable domain, its missing parts supplied by reference TRBV5-1 and TRBJ1-1, is KAGVTQTPRYLIKTRGQQVTLSCSPISGHRSVSWYQQTPGQGLQFLFEYFSETQRNKGNFPGRFSGRQFSNSRSEMNVSTLELGDSALYLCASRGGGQNTEAFFGQGTRLTVV.

The V call is TRBV7-3, the J call TRBJ2-2; D gene ambiguous. Germline CDR1 and CDR2: SGHTA and FQGTGA. V dropped 5 bases and J dropped 5 bases, with 3 bases sitting between them. The CDR3 length is 11 residues. This CDR3 is CASSQTGELFF. The DNA of the CDR3 is TGTGCCAGCAGCCAGACCGGGGAGCTGTTTTTT.

V gene TRBV7-2 combines with J gene TRBJ1-2; possibly TRBD1 for D (6 bases). Trimming took 5 bases from V and 4 from J, leaving 20 bases between them. Germline V gene lookup returns CDR1 SGHTA and CDR2 FQGNSA. There are 16 residues in the CDR3. CDR3 sequence (DNA): TGTGCCAGCAGCCCGACTACGGGACAACAAACCTATGGCTACACCTTC. The encoded protein is CASSPTTGQQTYGYTF.

This chain uses TRBV6-5 with TRBJ2-7, with 7 bases matching TRBD1. CDR3 length: 15 residues. Per the germline V gene, CDR1 is MNHEY and CDR2 is SVGAGI. V lost 6 bases and J lost 3; bases outside the gene matches: 11. The CDR3 reads CASRRSLQGDYEQYF. The CDR3 coding sequence is TGTGCCAGCAGGCGCAGCCTTCAGGGGGACTACGAGCAGTACTTC.

The DNA for the CDR3 is TGTGCCAGCAGTTTGGGACATTCTGGTTGGCAGCCCCAGCATTTT. This codes for CASSLGHSGWQPQHF. The V call is TRBV2, the J call TRBJ1-5; D may be TRBD1 (6 bases). The CDR3 runs 15 residues. Germline values: CDR1 SNHLY, CDR2 FYNNEI. V lost 5 bases, J lost 7 bases, and 18 bases lay in between.

The chain uses TRBV3-1 (or the pseudogene TRBV3-2) and TRBJ2-7; 7 bases map to TRBD2. The CDR3 covers 16 residues. Germline V gene data show CDR1 as LGHDT and CDR2 as YNNKEL (reference sequence). Trimming removed 0 bases from V and 5 bases from J; junction bases left unmatched: 10. CDR3 sequence (DNA): TGTGCCAGCAGCCAAGAAGTTGGCGGGAGAGGGAACGAGCAGTACTTC. Translating gives CASSQEVGGRGNEQYF.